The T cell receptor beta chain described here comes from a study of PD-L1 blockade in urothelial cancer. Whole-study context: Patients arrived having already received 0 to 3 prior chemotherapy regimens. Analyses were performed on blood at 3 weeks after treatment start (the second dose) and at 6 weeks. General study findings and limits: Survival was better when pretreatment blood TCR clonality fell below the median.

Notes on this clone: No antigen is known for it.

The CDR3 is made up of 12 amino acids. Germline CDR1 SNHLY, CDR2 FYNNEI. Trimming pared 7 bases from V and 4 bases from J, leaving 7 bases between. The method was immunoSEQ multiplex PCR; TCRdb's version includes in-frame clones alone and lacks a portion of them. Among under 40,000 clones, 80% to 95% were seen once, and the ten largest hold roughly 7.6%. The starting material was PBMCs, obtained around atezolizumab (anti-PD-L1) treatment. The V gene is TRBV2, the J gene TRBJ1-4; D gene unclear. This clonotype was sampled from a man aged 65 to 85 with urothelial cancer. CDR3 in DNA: TGTGCCAGCATGGAGCTTAATGAAAAACTGTTTTTT. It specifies CASMELNEKLFF. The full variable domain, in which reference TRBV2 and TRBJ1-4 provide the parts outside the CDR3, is EPEVTQTPSHQVTQMGQEVILRCVPISNHLYFYWYRQILGQKVEFLVSFYNNEISEKSEIFDDQFSVERPDGSNFTLKIRSTKLEDSAMYFCASMELNEKLFFGSGTQLSVL.